This passage covers 20 T cell receptor beta chains from one sample sequenced in a study of breast tumors, draining lymph nodes, adjacent tissues. Breast cancer patients provided tissue from their axillary draining lymph nodes. TCRdb fed the multiplex PCR reads into MiXCR, producing one record per CDR3 protein. The sample has around 140,000 distinct CDR3 sequences; 32% are singletons. The sequencing sample was made of axillary lymph node tissue. The receptors originated from a female donor with breast cancer. Some clones in this sample may be carry-over from other donors' samples.

This clonotype was recorded at least ten times. The chain employs TRBV7-8 and TRBJ2-7; TRBD2 aligns across 8 bases. This CDR3 has 16 amino acids. The V gene's germline CDR1 is SGHVS and CDR2 FQNEAQ. J gave up 12 bases and V 1 base, and 17 bases lay outside the gene matches. The CDR3 region has the DNA TGTGCCAGCAGCTTAGTAGCCGGAAGTAGCGGGGAGTCCAGGTACTTC. The encoded protein is CASSLVAGSSGESRYF.

This clonotype was counted ten times or more. The V call is TRBV6-2 or TRBV6-3, the J call TRBJ2-7, with D unresolved. The V gene lost 5 bases and the J gene lost 6 bases, with 17 bases spanning the gap. Germline assignment: CDR1 MNHEY and CDR2 SVGEGT. This CDR3 contains 14 residues. CDR3 amino acids: CASSDNRGLGEQYV. Here the CDR3 DNA reads TGTGCCAGCAGTGATAACAGAGGTCTGGGCGAGCAGTACGTC.

At least ten counts were recorded for this clonotype. The V and J genes are TRBV7-8 and TRBJ2-7; TRBD1 might be the D (5 bases). V gave up 5 bases and J gave up 0 bases, with 11 bases separating them. The CDR3 is 14 residues long. CDR1 SGHVS and CDR2 FQNEAQ come from the germline V gene. This CDR3 is CASSPRDSSYEQYF. As DNA, the CDR3 is TGTGCCAGCAGCCCCCGTGACAGCTCCTACGAGCAGTACTTC.

The rearrangement uses TRBV4-2 and TRBJ1-1, with a tentative D call TRBD1 (6 bases). Trimming left V 4 bases short and J 3 bases short, with 9 bases between. The CDR3 is 13 amino acids. Germline values: CDR1 LGHNA, CDR2 YNFKEQ. The CDR3 sequence is CASSPGQYTEAFF. The CDR3 DNA sequence: TGTGCCAGCAGCCCCGGACAGTACACTGAAGCTTTCTTT.

The sample holds many counts of this clonotype. V and J are TRBV3-1 and TRBJ2-2; D tentatively reads TRBD1 or TRBD2 (5 bases each). Germline assignment: CDR1 LGHDT and CDR2 YNNKEL (reference sequence). The CDR3 spans 15 residues. Deletions cut 6 bases from V and 4 bases from J, with 15 bases between. Here the CDR3 DNA reads TGTGCCAGCAGGGTTCGGGGCCAGGGCACCGGGGAGCTGTTTTTT. It specifies CASRVRGQGTGELFF. The variable domain in full, completed from reference TRBV3-1 and TRBJ2-2, reads DTAVSQTPKYLVTQMGNDKSIKCEQNLGHDTMYWYKQDSKKFLKIMFSYNNKELIINETVPNRFSPKSPDKAHLNLHINSLELGDSAVYFCASRVRGQGTGELFFGEGSRLTVL.

This clonotype came up many times. The rearrangement links TRBV24-1 to TRBJ1-6; tentative D call: TRBD1 (6 bases). V lost 2 bases, J lost 8 bases, and 9 bases lay in between. This CDR3 is built from 14 residues. Per the germline V gene, CDR1 is KGHDR and CDR2 is SFDVKD. Written as DNA, the CDR3 is TGTGCCACCAGTGATTGGGCAGGGGATTCACCCCTCCACTTT. Translation gives CATSDWAGDSPLHF.

A remark on this clonotype: This CDR3 is missing its conserved last phenylalanine or tryptophan, likely due to a read error. This sequence joins TRBV20-1 and TRBJ1-6; no reliable D call. The V gene's germline CDR1 is DFQATT and CDR2 SNEGSKA (reference sequence). The CDR3 runs 14 residues. In DNA, the CDR3 is TGCAGCGCTAGAATTGGAGGGATGGGCTCACCCCTCCACTGT. Translating it yields CSARIGGMGSPLHC.

This clonotype was observed a few times. It may be a read error: a sequence one base away is much more abundant. The genes are TRBV5-1 and TRBJ2-2, with a tentative D call TRBD2 (5 bases). The CDR3 has 12 residues. Germline V gene data show CDR1 as SGHRS and CDR2 as YFSETQ. This CDR3 is CASSQHTGEPFF. The CDR3 region has the DNA TGCGCCAGCAGCCAACATACCGGGGAGCCGTTTTTT.

This clonotype has just a few counts. A read error may be the cause here, since a much bigger clone is one base away. The chain carries TRBV7-3 and TRBJ2-5; D not certain. Looked up from germline, CDR1 is SGHTA and CDR2 is FQGTGA. The CDR3 loop spans 15 amino acids. The CDR3 is CASSLSGTLQETQHF. The CDR3 bases are TGTGCCAGCAGCTTATCGGGTACCTTGCAAGAGACCCAGCACTTC.

The table lists this clonotype with a count of one. This rearrangement joins TRBV13 to TRBJ2-5; 9 bases agree with TRBD2. Germline V gene data show CDR1 as PRHDT and CDR2 as FYEKMQ (reference sequence). The CDR3 extends over 13 amino acids. After removal of 4 bases from V and 7 bases from J, the junction contained 4 bases not matched to a gene. DNA for the CDR3: TGTGCCAGCAGCTCCGGGACTAGCAGGACCCAGTACTTC. Protein: CASSSGTSRTQYF.

This clonotype has ten or more counts. The V call is TRBV5-6, the J call TRBJ2-3; D possibly matches TRBD1 or TRBD2 (5 bases each). The V gene lost 3 bases and the J gene lost 3 bases, with 17 bases spanning the gap. This CDR3 is built from 16 residues. Per germline, CDR1 SGHDT and CDR2 YYEEEE. CDR3 bases: TGTGCCAGCAGCTCTTCAGGGACCTCACGAACAGATACGCAGTATTTT. Its translation: CASSSSGTSRTDTQYF.

The table lists this clonotype with many counts. The CDR3 spells CASSPRQDQETQYF. In nucleotides, the CDR3 is TGCGCCAGCAGCCCGAGACAGGATCAAGAGACCCAGTACTTC. V usage is TRBV4-1 and J usage is TRBJ2-5, with a weak D call TRBD1 (6 bases). The CDR3 runs 14 residues. Trimming removed 4 bases at V and 2 bases at J, with 11 bases between. The germline CDR1 and CDR2 sequences are MGHRA and YSYEKL.

As to this clonotype: This CDR3 fails to terminate in the conserved phenylalanine or tryptophan, so it likely reflects a read error. The chain couples TRBV7-9 to TRBJ2-7; D unclear. This CDR3 has 14 residues. Germline V gene lookup returns CDR1 SEHNR and CDR2 FQNEAQ (reference sequence). The ends were cut back, 0 bases at V and 2 bases at J, with 8 bases in the middle. CDR3 amino acids: CASSLAGSTYEQYH. DNA of the CDR3: TGTGCCAGCAGCTTAGCGGGCAGCACCTACGAGCAGTACCAC.

With respect to this clonotype: A much more abundant neighbour one base away suggests this may be a read error. The chain combines TRBV14 with TRBJ2-7; 8 bases are a match to TRBD1. CDR1 is SGHDN, CDR2 FVKESK, per germline. This CDR3 is 15 amino acids long. Here the CDR3 reads CASGQGGTGPYEHYF. In nucleotides, the CDR3 is TGTGCCAGCGGCCAAGGAGGGACAGGACCCTACGAGCACTACTTC.

With regard to this clonotype: This may come from a read error, since a much larger clone is one base off. The V gene is TRBV7-9, the J gene TRBJ1-1; D unclear. The CDR3 is 13 residues long. Per the germline V gene, CDR1 is SEHNR and CDR2 is FQNEAQ (reference sequence). Trimming shortened V by 4 bases and J by 6 bases, and 12 bases separated the two germline ends. CDR3 sequence reads: CASSYALGAEAFF. The CDR3 DNA reads TGTGCCAGCAGCTACGCCCTTGGGGCTGAAGCTTTCTTT.

In its sample, this clonotype was seen many times. The chain has TRBV18 and TRBJ1-6, with D perhaps matching TRBD1 (5 bases). CDR1 and CDR2 from the germline V gene are KGHSH and LQKENI. V lost 2 bases and J lost 10, with 9 bases in between. This CDR3 comprises 13 residues. The CDR3, as DNA: TGTGCCAGCTCACCAGGCACAGGCTCACCCCTCCACTTT. Translating it yields CASSPGTGSPLHF.

About this clonotype: A much bigger clone sits one base away, suggesting this may be a read error. The gene calls are TRBV12-3 or TRBV12-4 and TRBJ2-2, with TRBD1 matching over 7 bases. Trimming took 5 bases from V and 4 from J; bases not matched to a gene: 7. This CDR3 has 15 amino acids. CDR3 region: CASSAPGGSTGELFF. For the CDR3, the DNA is TGTGCCAGCAGTGCCCCAGGGGGTAGCACCGGGGAGCTGTTTTTT.

Comment on this clonotype: One junction end disagrees with the germline gene, perhaps due to a read error. The chain links TRBV9 to TRBJ1-3; maybe TRBD1 (5 bases). The CDR3 is 15 residues long. The germline V gene encodes CDR1 SGDLS and CDR2 YYNGEE. CDR3: CASSVARTTGNTTYF. The CDR3 coding sequence is TGTGCCAGCAGCGTAGCCAGGACAACTGGAAACACCACATATTTT.

A word on this clonotype: This clone may be a read error of a much larger clone one base away. V usage is TRBV18 and J usage is TRBJ2-3; D perhaps matches TRBD1 (6 bases). The J call is uncertain, as TRBJ1-5 better fits the DNA end. The CDR3 covers 14 residues. Germline loops: CDR1 KGHSH, CDR2 LQKENI. The CDR3 region is CASSLTGFADTQHF. The CDR3 bases are TGTGCCAGCTCACTTACAGGGTTTGCAGATACGCAGCATTTT.

The chain combines TRBV7-8 with TRBJ1-1, with D uncertain. Germline V lookup: CDR1 SGHVS, CDR2 FQNEAQ. Trimming pared 1 base from V and 0 bases from J, leaving 9 bases between. The CDR3 has 15 amino acids. In DNA, the CDR3 is TGTGCCAGCAGCTTAGGGTACAGAATGAACACTGAAGCTTTCTTT. This codes for CASSLGYRMNTEAFF. Full variable domain (remainder filled in from reference TRBV7-8 and TRBJ1-1): GAGVSQSPRYKVAKRGQDVALRCDPISGHVSLFWYQQALGQGPEFLTYFQNEAQLDKSGLPSDRFFAERPEGSVSTLKIQRTQQEDSAVYLCASSLGYRMNTEAFFGQGTRLTVV.